A single sample is the source of the 32 T cell receptor beta chains below, sequenced in a study of T cell responses to AZD1222 COVID-19 vaccine. This table comes from immunoSEQ multiplex PCR, and its TCRdb copy is limited to in-frame clones, with some not included. Among tens of thousands of clones listed, approximately 90% were seen once. This specimen was peripheral blood, taken on day 0 of AZD1222 vaccination. These receptors came from an adult in good health.

J is TRBJ2-7 and V is TRBV2; D is perhaps TRBD1 (5 bases). V lost 0 bases to trimming and J lost 6 bases, with 9 bases between them. There are 13 residues in the CDR3. In germline, CDR1 is SNHLY, CDR2 FYNNEI. DNA of the CDR3: TGTGCCAGCAGTGAAGCGCCAGGGTTCGAGCAGTACTTC. Protein: CASSEAPGFEQYF.

Remarks on this clone: A junction boundary mismatches the germline segment, possibly from a read error. The J gene is TRBJ2-7, the V gene TRBV30, with D tentatively TRBD2 (6 bases). The CDR3 runs to 12 residues. Germline assignment: CDR1 GTSNPN and CDR2 SVGIG (reference sequence). The CDR3 DNA is TGTGCCTGGACCCCGGGGGACGGACCCGGGGGCTTC. This codes for CAWTPGDGPGGF.

This chain joins TRBV11-2 and TRBJ1-4; D is possibly TRBD1 (6 bases). V was trimmed by 5 bases and J by 4 bases, leaving 17 bases between them. Germline V gene data show CDR1 as SGHAT and CDR2 as FQNNGV. The CDR3 runs to 16 residues. The CDR3 spells CASSHQPGAGNEKLFF. The CDR3 DNA is TGTGCCAGCAGCCACCAGCCAGGGGCCGGTAATGAAAAACTGTTTTTT.

V and J are TRBV4-1 and TRBJ1-4, with D unresolved. CDR1 and CDR2 from the germline V gene are MGHRA and YSYEKL. The CDR3 runs to 15 residues. The V end was cut by 0 bases, the J end by 7 bases, with 12 bases between. The CDR3 here is CASSQDPSGFEKLFF. DNA for the CDR3: TGCGCCAGCAGCCAAGATCCGTCAGGCTTTGAAAAACTGTTTTTT.

This clone has only one observation. The CDR3 protein is CASSEVWGHSTGEAFF. The CDR3 DNA reads TGTGCCAGCAGTGAAGTATGGGGACATTCGACCGGGGAAGCTTTCTTT. This chain uses TRBV6-1 with TRBJ1-1, with D perhaps matching TRBD1 (6 bases). V shed 1 base and J shed 8 bases, with 20 bases lying between them. The CDR3 has 16 amino acids. CDR1 and CDR2 from the germline V gene are MNHNS and SASEGT.

The chain is built from TRBV6-5 and TRBJ1-5; D not resolved. The ends were cut back, 5 bases at V and 5 bases at J, with 10 bases in the middle. The germline CDR1 and CDR2 sequences are MNHEY and SVGAGI. CDR3 length: 13 amino acids. The CDR3 bases are TGTGCCAGCAGTCGTAGTTACGATCAGCCCCAGCATTTT. This encodes CASSRSYDQPQHF.

V usage is TRBV27 and J usage is TRBJ2-2, with D tentatively TRBD2 (6 bases). Germline loops: CDR1 MNHEY, CDR2 SMNVEV (reference sequence). The CDR3 contains 20 residues. V was pared by 9 bases and J by 2 bases, with 31 bases between. The CDR3 reads CASNMFPGPDYKKNTGELFF. The CDR3 coding sequence is TGTGCCAGTAATATGTTCCCGGGACCGGACTACAAAAAAAACACCGGGGAGCTGTTTTTT.

Written as DNA, the CDR3 is TGCGCCAGCAGCCAAGCAGGGTACGGGGACATTCAGTACTTC. Translated, it gives CASSQAGYGDIQYF. This chain connects TRBV4-1 to TRBJ2-4, with D possibly called TRBD1 or TRBD2 (5 bases each). V was cut by 1 base and J by 8 bases, with 12 bases left in between. Germline V lookup: CDR1 MGHRA, CDR2 YSYEKL. The CDR3 has 14 amino acids.

The genes are TRBV4-1 and TRBJ2-7; no definite D call. CDR3 size: 14 residues. Per the germline V gene, CDR1 is MGHRA and CDR2 is YSYEKL. Trimming took off 2 bases at V and 1 base at J, with 9 bases between the two ends. CDR3 region: CASSQLIGSYEQYF. CDR3 bases: TGCGCCAGCAGCCAACTAATCGGATCCTACGAGCAGTACTTC.

The chain employs TRBV5-1 and TRBJ1-5; tentative D call: TRBD1 (5 bases). This CDR3 region has 14 residues. The germline V and J ends were trimmed by 5 bases and 2 bases, with 11 bases remaining between them. Germline V gene data show CDR1 as SGHRS and CDR2 as YFSETQ. The CDR3 sequence: CASSPDSRNQPQHF. The CDR3 DNA is TGCGCCAGCAGTCCAGACAGCCGCAATCAGCCCCAGCATTTT.

V usage is TRBV5-4 and J usage is TRBJ2-7; 7 nucleotides agree with TRBD1. Germline-derived CDR1 and CDR2 are SGHNT and YYREEE (reference sequence). The CDR3 is made up of 15 amino acids. V was clipped by 0 bases and J by 0 bases; unmatched bases: 3. CDR3 amino acids: CASSLDRGPSYEQYF. DNA for the CDR3: TGTGCCAGCAGCTTGGACAGGGGCCCCTCCTACGAGCAGTACTTC.

V is TRBV5-1 and J is TRBJ2-3; no clear D gene. The V end was cut by 5 bases, the J end by 7 bases, with 14 bases between. This CDR3 spans 13 amino acids. The germline CDR1 and CDR2 sequences are SGHRS and YFSETQ. The DNA of the CDR3 is TGCGCCAGCAGTCAAATGGTGGCCAATACGCAGTATTTT. It is translated as CASSQMVANTQYF.

The V and J genes are TRBV3-1 (or the pseudogene TRBV3-2) and TRBJ1-2; D perhaps matches TRBD1 (5 bases). CDR1 LGHDT and CDR2 YNNKEL come from the germline V gene (reference sequence). The CDR3 length is 15 residues. The germline V and J ends were trimmed by 0 bases and 2 bases, with 10 bases remaining between them. CDR3 sequence reads: CASSQDWGENYGYTF. CDR3 sequence (DNA): TGTGCCAGCAGCCAAGATTGGGGGGAAAACTATGGCTACACCTTC.

The chain links TRBV15 to TRBJ1-4; 7 nucleotides align to TRBD1. V shed 6 bases and J 7 bases; nucleotides not matched to a gene: 8. This CDR3 region has 14 residues. The germline gives CDR1 LNHNV, CDR2 YYDKDF (reference sequence). This CDR3 reads CATRRGQIVEKLFF. CDR3 nucleotides: TGTGCCACCAGAAGGGGACAGATAGTTGAAAAACTGTTTTTT.

The chain uses TRBV7-6 and TRBJ1-4; 9 bases fit TRBD1. V dropped 5 bases and J dropped 5; count of bases not matched to a gene: 6. The CDR3 extends over 15 amino acids. Germline loops: CDR1 SGHVS, CDR2 FNYEAQ. The CDR3 DNA follows: TGTGCCAGCAGCCTAGAGACAGGGGGAAATGAAAAACTGTTTTTT. Residues: CASSLETGGNEKLFF.

This clone was detected a few times. The rearrangement uses TRBV2 and TRBJ1-3; a weak D match, TRBD1 (5 bases). CDR1 and CDR2 (germline): SNHLY, FYNNEI. V was clipped by 8 bases and J by 2 bases, with 16 bases between them. CDR3 length: 15 residues. The CDR3, as DNA: TGTGCCAGCCACGGGGGGTTAGGGGCTGGAAACACCATATATTTT. This encodes CASHGGLGAGNTIYF. The full variable domain, its missing parts supplied by reference TRBV2 and TRBJ1-3, is EPEVTQTPSHQVTQMGQEVILRCVPISNHLYFYWYRQILGQKVEFLVSFYNNEISEKSEIFDDQFSVERPDGSNFTLKIRSTKLEDSAMYFCASHGGLGAGNTIYFGEGSWLTVV.

V is TRBV12-5 and J is TRBJ1-5, with D uncertain. Trimming took off 0 bases at V and 6 bases at J, with 9 bases between the two ends. The V gene's germline CDR1 is LGHNT and CDR2 FRNRAP. The CDR3 runs 14 residues. CDR3: CASGLVGGTQPQHF. The CDR3 nucleotides read TGTGCTAGTGGTTTGGTCGGCGGAACTCAGCCCCAGCATTTT.

J is TRBJ1-3 and V is TRBV19, with D maybe TRBD1 (5 bases). The CDR3 is made up of 13 amino acids. Germline-derived CDR1 and CDR2 are LNHDA and SQIVND (reference sequence). V shed 4 bases and J shed 2 bases, with 6 bases lying between them. CDR3 amino acids: CASSTGPGNTIYF. For the CDR3, the DNA is TGTGCCAGTAGTACAGGGCCTGGAAACACCATATATTTT.

This sequence joins TRBV27 and TRBJ1-2, with 7 bases aligning to TRBD1. The CDR3 has 14 residues. Germline assignment: CDR1 MNHEY and CDR2 SMNVEV (reference sequence). Trimming cost V 7 bases and J 2 bases; bases outside gene matches: 7. The CDR3 loop is CASMNMGQNYGYTF. As DNA, the CDR3 is TGTGCCAGCATGAATATGGGACAGAACTATGGCTACACCTTC.

The gene calls are TRBV2 and TRBJ2-5, with 8 bases that match TRBD2. The CDR3 is made up of 14 amino acids. V trimming: 7 bases; J trimming: 2 bases; junction bases outside the gene matches: 6. Germline CDR1 SNHLY, CDR2 FYNNEI. CDR3 coding DNA: TGTGCCAGCAACAAGGGACTAGTACAAGAGACCCAGTACTTC. It encodes CASNKGLVQETQYF.

The genes are TRBV4-1 and TRBJ1-6, with TRBD1 identical over 8 bases. Germline-derived CDR1 and CDR2 are MGHRA and YSYEKL. V dropped 2 bases and J dropped 8; count of bases not matched to a gene: 11. This CDR3 spans 17 amino acids. CDR3 coding DNA: TGCGCCAGCAGCCAACAAGACAGGGGCCGAGGATATTCACCCCTCCACTTT. Residues: CASSQQDRGRGYSPLHF.

CDR3 amino acids: CASSQGGYQETQYF. The CDR3 DNA reads as TGTGCCAGCAGCCAGGGAGGGTACCAAGAGACCCAGTACTTC. The gene calls are TRBV5-6 and TRBJ2-5; 7 positions match TRBD2. The junction had 3 bases not matched to a gene; V was cut back by 4 bases and J by 0 bases. This CDR3 region has 14 residues. Germline V lookup: CDR1 SGHDT, CDR2 YYEEEE.

The chain links TRBV5-1 to TRBJ1-4, with D maybe TRBD1 (5 bases). V dropped 0 bases and J dropped 5 bases, with 14 bases sitting between them. Germline V CDR1 and CDR2: SGHRS, YFSETQ. The length of the CDR3 is 16 residues. The DNA of the CDR3 is TGCGCCAGCAGCTTGGCAACCGGGACGGGGAATGAAAAACTGTTTTTT. As protein: CASSLATGTGNEKLFF.

The rearrangement joins TRBV6-5 to TRBJ2-5, with 8 bases that match TRBD1. The CDR3 consists of 13 residues. J was trimmed by 5 bases and V by 6 bases; bases with no gene match: 5. Germline assignment: CDR1 MNHEY and CDR2 SVGAGI. CDR3 residues: CASSLTGDETQYF. The CDR3 DNA reads as TGTGCCAGCAGCCTGACAGGGGACGAGACCCAGTACTTC.

DNA for the CDR3: TGCAGCTCCGAGGGACAGGGGGCAAGGAATGAGCAGTTCTTC. Encoded protein: CSSEGQGARNEQFF. The chain employs TRBV29-1 and TRBJ2-1; 12 bases match TRBD1. The ends lost 8 bases at V and 7 bases at J; junction bases unmatched: 9. CDR1 SQVTM and CDR2 ANQGSEA come from the germline V gene. CDR3 length: 14 amino acids.

This chain uses TRBV3-1 (or the pseudogene TRBV3-2) with TRBJ2-5; 14 nucleotides agree with TRBD2. The V segment lost 4 bases and the J segment 2 bases; nucleotides outside the gene matches: 6. The CDR3 totals 17 residues. In germline, CDR1 is LGHDT, CDR2 YNNKEL (reference sequence). Written as DNA, the CDR3 is TGTGCCAGCAGCCTTTTAGGACTAGCGGGGGGACAAGAGACCCAGTACTTC. Protein: CASSLLGLAGGQETQYF.

The chain has TRBV4-2 and TRBJ2-1; 13 positions agree with TRBD2. Per germline, CDR1 LGHNA and CDR2 YNFKEQ. The CDR3 consists of 15 residues. With 5 bases clipped from V and 6 bases from J, the junction kept 4 bases outside the gene matches. CDR3 sequence: CASSYTSGGANEQFF. The CDR3 bases are TGTGCCAGCAGCTATACTAGCGGGGGGGCCAATGAGCAGTTCTTC.

The rearrangement joins TRBV6-6 to TRBJ2-7; no firm D call. Trimming stripped 6 bases from V and 5 bases from J, with 14 bases between. The CDR3 is 13 amino acids. The germline CDR1 and CDR2 sequences are MNHNY and SVGAGI (reference sequence). CDR3 bases: TGTGCCAGCAGCTCCCTACGGGTAAACGAGCAGTACTTC. It yields the protein CASSSLRVNEQYF.

V usage is TRBV11-1 and J usage is TRBJ2-2, with TRBD2 matching over 7 bases. The CDR3 length is 15 residues. The junction had 6 bases not matched to a gene; V was cut back by 1 base and J by 7 bases. Germline lookup yields CDR1 SGHAT and CDR2 FQDESV (reference sequence). CDR3 amino acids: CASSLGRGSGGELFF. CDR3 nucleotide sequence: TGTGCCAGCAGCTTAGGGCGGGGGAGCGGCGGGGAGCTGTTTTTT.

The chain uses TRBV7-3 and TRBJ1-6; no clear D. Trimming took off 1 base at V and 7 bases at J, with 11 bases between the two ends. Germline assignment: CDR1 SGHTA and CDR2 FQGTGA. This CDR3 region has 15 residues. This CDR3 reads CASSLRWDGNSPLHF. The CDR3 DNA is TGTGCCAGCAGCTTAAGGTGGGATGGGAATTCACCCCTCCACTTT.

The V gene is TRBV15, the J gene TRBJ1-4; TRBD1 aligns across 7 bases. V lost 0 bases and J lost 7; bases outside the gene matches: 8. The germline gives CDR1 LNHNV, CDR2 YYDKDF (reference sequence). The CDR3 spans 16 residues. The chain's CDR3 is CATSRDFSRGGEKLFF. Here the CDR3 DNA reads TGTGCCACCAGCAGAGATTTTTCCAGGGGGGGTGAAAAACTGTTTTTT.

This chain uses TRBV27 with TRBJ1-2; TRBD1 matches 9 bases. This CDR3 comprises 13 residues. The V gene end was trimmed by 6 bases and the J gene end by 4 bases; junction bases not matched to a gene: 3. Germline-derived CDR1 and CDR2 are MNHEY and SMNVEV (reference sequence). In DNA form, the CDR3 reads TGTGCCAGCAGCCTGACAGGGGGCTATGGCTACACCTTC. This sequence encodes CASSLTGGYGYTF.